This entry lists 11 T cell receptor beta chains sequenced from one sample in a study of blood T cell repertoires in COVID-19. TCRdb keeps only in-frame clones here, not all; method: immunoSEQ multiplex PCR. This repertoire shows 55,000 or so clones, about 91% found once; its top ten account for approximately 3.7%. The sequencing sample was made of peripheral blood. These receptors were collected from a man aged 40-49 years with COVID-19, enrolled during active disease.

The chain recombines TRBV10-3 with TRBJ1-5; D unclear. Germline CDR1 ENHRY, CDR2 SYGVKD. This CDR3 contains 15 residues. Trimming took off 5 bases at V and 2 bases at J, with 13 bases between the two ends. The CDR3 nucleotides read TGTGCCATCAGTAGCTCAGGTCAGGGCAATCAGCCCCAGCATTTT. Amino acid sequence: CAISSSGQGNQPQHF.

The J gene is TRBJ1-5, the V gene TRBV25-1; possible D gene TRBD1, 5 bases. Germline V gives CDR1 MGHDK, CDR2 SYGVNS. V was cut by 2 bases and J by 3 bases, with 11 bases left in between. The CDR3 sequence is 15 residues long. CDR3 DNA: TGTGCCAGCAGTGAAACCGGGACTCCCAATCAGCCCCAGCATTTT. The encoded protein is CASSETGTPNQPQHF.

The genes are TRBV6-1 and TRBJ2-2; 11 bases fit TRBD2. Germline CDR1 reads MNHNS; CDR2 reads SASEGT. V was pared by 2 bases and J by 5 bases, with 10 bases of the junction left unmatched. This CDR3 is 18 amino acids long. CDR3 amino acids: CASSEPPLAGVVTGELFF. In DNA, the CDR3 is TGTGCCAGCAGTGAACCGCCACTAGCGGGAGTTGTAACCGGGGAGCTGTTTTTT.

In this sample, this clone turned up once. The chain couples TRBV28 to TRBJ1-3; TRBD1 aligns across 9 bases. Germline loops: CDR1 MDHEN, CDR2 SYDVKM. Unmatched junction bases numbered 3, after V lost 5 bases and J lost 7 bases. This CDR3 region has 13 residues. CDR3 sequence: CASSPGQGNTIYF. The CDR3 DNA sequence: TGTGCCAGCAGTCCCGGACAGGGGAACACCATATATTTT.

This chain links TRBV20-1 with TRBJ2-7; the D gene is possibly TRBD2 (6 bases). V was shortened by 7 bases and J by 7 bases, with 14 bases between the two germline ends. The CDR3 covers 11 residues. CDR1 and CDR2 (germline): DFQATT, SNEGSKA (reference sequence). Written as DNA, the CDR3 is TGCAGTGGCCGGGGGTCGGGGGAGCAGTACTTC. Residues: CSGRGSGEQYF.

The chain combines TRBV28 with TRBJ1-6; D is unresolved. V lost 1 base to trimming and J lost 8 bases, with 3 bases between them. The CDR3 covers 12 residues. Germline V gene sequence: CDR1 MDHEN, CDR2 SYDVKM. The CDR3 coding sequence is TGTGCCAGCAGTTTATTCTATTCACCCCTCCACTTT. Translating gives CASSLFYSPLHF.

V is TRBV6-2 or TRBV6-3 and J is TRBJ1-2; unclear D gene. The germline gives CDR1 MNHEY, CDR2 SVGEGT. The V gene lost 7 bases and the J gene lost 0 bases, with 15 bases spanning the gap. This CDR3 is built from 15 residues. The CDR3 is CASTPVSGSNYGYTF. CDR3 nucleotide sequence: TGTGCCAGCACCCCCGTGTCGGGGTCTAACTATGGCTACACCTTC.

The chain is built from TRBV6-5 and TRBJ1-5; 7 bases line up with TRBD1. Losses at the gene ends were 6 bases for V and 5 bases for J; bases not matched to a gene: 4. The CDR3 sequence is 13 residues long. Germline assignment: CDR1 MNHEY and CDR2 SVGAGI. The CDR3 sequence is CASRITGDQPQHF. The DNA of the CDR3 is TGTGCCAGCAGAATTACAGGGGATCAGCCCCAGCATTTT.

The chain is built from TRBV18 and TRBJ1-2; D unresolved. The V end lost 1 base, the J end lost 2 bases, and 5 bases lay between the germline ends. In germline, CDR1 is KGHSH, CDR2 LQKENI. The CDR3 runs to 13 residues. The CDR3 is CASSPQENYGYTF. The CDR3, as DNA: TGTGCCAGCTCACCACAGGAGAACTATGGCTACACCTTC.

This sequence joins TRBV7-7 and TRBJ1-1; TRBD1 might be the D (5 bases). The ends were cut back, 5 bases at V and 4 bases at J, with 11 bases in the middle. Germline lookup yields CDR1 SSHAT and CDR2 FNYEAQ (reference sequence). The CDR3 runs to 13 residues. The CDR3 protein is CASSAQGGTEAFF. The CDR3, as DNA: TGTGCCAGCAGCGCCCAGGGTGGCACTGAAGCTTTCTTT.

The chain joins TRBV4-1 to TRBJ1-2; unclear D gene. V lost 4 bases to trimming and J lost 4 bases, with 16 bases between them. This CDR3 has 15 amino acids. Germline values: CDR1 MGHRA, CDR2 YSYEKL. CDR3 sequence reads: CASSLSPDGGYGYTF. DNA of the CDR3: TGCGCCAGCAGCCTTTCTCCGGATGGAGGCTATGGCTACACCTTC.